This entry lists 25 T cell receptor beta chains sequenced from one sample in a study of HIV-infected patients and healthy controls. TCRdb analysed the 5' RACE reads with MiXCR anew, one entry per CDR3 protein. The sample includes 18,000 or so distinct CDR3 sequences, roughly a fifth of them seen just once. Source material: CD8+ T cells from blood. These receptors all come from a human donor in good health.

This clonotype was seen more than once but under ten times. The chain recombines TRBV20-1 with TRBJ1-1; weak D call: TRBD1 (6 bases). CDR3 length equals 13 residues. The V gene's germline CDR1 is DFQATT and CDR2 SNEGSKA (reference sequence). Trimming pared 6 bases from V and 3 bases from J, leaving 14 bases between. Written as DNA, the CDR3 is TGCAGTGCGAAGGAGGGGGGGGACACTGAAGCTTTCTTT. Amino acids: CSAKEGGDTEAFF.

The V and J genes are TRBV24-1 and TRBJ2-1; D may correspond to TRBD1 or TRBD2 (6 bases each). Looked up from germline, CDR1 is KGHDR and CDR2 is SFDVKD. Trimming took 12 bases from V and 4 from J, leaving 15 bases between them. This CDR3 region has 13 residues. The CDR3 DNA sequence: TGTGCCGTCAGGGGTGGGGGGTACAATGAGCAGTTCTTC. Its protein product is CAVRGGGYNEQFF.

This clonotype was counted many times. CDR3 sequence (DNA): TGTGCCAGCAGCTCGGACAGCTCTGGGGCCAACGTCCTGACTTTC. Its translation: CASSSDSSGANVLTF. This chain links TRBV6-2 or TRBV6-3 with TRBJ2-6, with D perhaps TRBD1 (6 bases). Germline V CDR1 and CDR2: MNHEY, SVGEGT. The CDR3 is 15 amino acids. Trimming cost V 6 bases and J 0 bases, with 9 bases left between them.

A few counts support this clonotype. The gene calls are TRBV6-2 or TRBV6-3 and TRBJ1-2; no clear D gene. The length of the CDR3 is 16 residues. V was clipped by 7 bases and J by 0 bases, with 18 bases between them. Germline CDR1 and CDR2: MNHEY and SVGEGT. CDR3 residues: CASTKPRPDTNYGYTF. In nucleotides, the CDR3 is TGTGCCAGCACCAAACCTCGCCCAGACACTAACTATGGCTACACCTTC.

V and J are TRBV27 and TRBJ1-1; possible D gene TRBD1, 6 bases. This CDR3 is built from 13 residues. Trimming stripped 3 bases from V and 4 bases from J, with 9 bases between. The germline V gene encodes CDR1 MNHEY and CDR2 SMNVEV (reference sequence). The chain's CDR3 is CASSLGAGTEAFF. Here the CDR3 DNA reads TGTGCCAGCAGTTTGGGGGCGGGCACTGAAGCTTTCTTT.

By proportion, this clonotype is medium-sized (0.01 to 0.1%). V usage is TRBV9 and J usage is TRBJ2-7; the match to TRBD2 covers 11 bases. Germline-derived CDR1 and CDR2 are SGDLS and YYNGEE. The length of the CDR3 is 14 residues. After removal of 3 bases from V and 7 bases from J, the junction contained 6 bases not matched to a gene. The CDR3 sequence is CASSGLAGPGEQYF. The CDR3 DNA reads TGTGCCAGCAGCGGACTAGCGGGGCCGGGTGAGCAGTACTTC.

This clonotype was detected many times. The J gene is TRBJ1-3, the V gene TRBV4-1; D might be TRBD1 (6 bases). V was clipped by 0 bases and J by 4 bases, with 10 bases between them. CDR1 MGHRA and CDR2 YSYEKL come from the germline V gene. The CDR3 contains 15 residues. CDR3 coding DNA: TGCGCCAGCAGCCAAGATCCCGACAGGGGAAACACCATATATTTT. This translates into CASSQDPDRGNTIYF.

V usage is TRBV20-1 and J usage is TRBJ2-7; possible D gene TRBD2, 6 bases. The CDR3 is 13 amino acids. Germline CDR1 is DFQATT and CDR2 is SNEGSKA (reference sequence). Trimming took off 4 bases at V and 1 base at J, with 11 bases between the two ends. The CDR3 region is CSATGDGSYEQYF. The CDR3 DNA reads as TGCAGTGCTACGGGAGACGGTTCCTACGAGCAGTACTTC.

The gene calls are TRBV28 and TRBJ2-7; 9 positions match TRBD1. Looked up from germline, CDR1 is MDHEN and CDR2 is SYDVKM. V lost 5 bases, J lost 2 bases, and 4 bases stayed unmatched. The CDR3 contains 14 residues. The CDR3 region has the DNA TGTGCCAGCAGTACCGGGACAGGGACCTACGAGCAGTACTTC. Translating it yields CASSTGTGTYEQYF.

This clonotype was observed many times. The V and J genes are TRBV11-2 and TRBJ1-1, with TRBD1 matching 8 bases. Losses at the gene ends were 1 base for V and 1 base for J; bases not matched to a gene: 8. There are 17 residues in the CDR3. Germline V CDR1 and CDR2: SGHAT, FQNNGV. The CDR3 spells CASSLVGYGTGNTEAFF. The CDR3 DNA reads TGTGCCAGCAGCTTAGTAGGATATGGGACAGGGAACACTGAAGCTTTCTTT. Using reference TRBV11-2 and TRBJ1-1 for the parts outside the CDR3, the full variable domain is EAGVAQSPRYKIIEKRQSVAFWCNPISGHATLYWYQQILGQGPKLLIQFQNNGVVDDSQLPKDRFSAERLKGVDSTLKIQPAKLEDSAVYLCASSLVGYGTGNTEAFFGQGTRLTVV.

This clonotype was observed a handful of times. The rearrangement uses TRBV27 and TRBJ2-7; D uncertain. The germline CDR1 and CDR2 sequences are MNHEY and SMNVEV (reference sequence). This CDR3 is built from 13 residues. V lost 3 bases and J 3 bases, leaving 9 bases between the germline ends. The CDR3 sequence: CASSFSDGYEQYF. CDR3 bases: TGTGCCAGCAGTTTCTCGGACGGCTACGAGCAGTACTTC.

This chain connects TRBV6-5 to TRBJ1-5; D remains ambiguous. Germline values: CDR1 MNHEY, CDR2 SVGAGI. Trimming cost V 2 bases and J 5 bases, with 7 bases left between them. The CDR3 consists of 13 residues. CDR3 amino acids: CASSYGSDQPQHF. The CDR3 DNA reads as TGTGCCAGCAGTTACGGCAGCGATCAGCCCCAGCATTTT.

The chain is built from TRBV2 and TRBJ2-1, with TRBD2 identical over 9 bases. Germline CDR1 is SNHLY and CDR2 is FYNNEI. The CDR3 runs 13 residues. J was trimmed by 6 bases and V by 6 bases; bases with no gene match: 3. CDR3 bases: TGTGCCAGCAGGCGGGGGGGCCTCAATGAGCAGTTCTTC. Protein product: CASRRGGLNEQFF.

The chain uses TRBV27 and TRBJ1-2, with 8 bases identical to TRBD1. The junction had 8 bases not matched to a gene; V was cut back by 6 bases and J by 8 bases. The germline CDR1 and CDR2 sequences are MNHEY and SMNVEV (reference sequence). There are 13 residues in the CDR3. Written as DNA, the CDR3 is TGTGCCAGCAGGGATCAGGGGGCTGGAGGCTACACCTTC. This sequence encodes CASRDQGAGGYTF.

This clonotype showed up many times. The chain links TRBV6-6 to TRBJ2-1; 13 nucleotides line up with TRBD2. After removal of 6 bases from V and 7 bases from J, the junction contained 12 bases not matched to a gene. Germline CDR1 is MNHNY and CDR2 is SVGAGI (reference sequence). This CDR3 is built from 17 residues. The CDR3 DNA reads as TGTGCCAGCAGCCCCGGGACTAGCGGGATTGGATTTAATGAGCAGTTCTTC. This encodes CASSPGTSGIGFNEQFF.

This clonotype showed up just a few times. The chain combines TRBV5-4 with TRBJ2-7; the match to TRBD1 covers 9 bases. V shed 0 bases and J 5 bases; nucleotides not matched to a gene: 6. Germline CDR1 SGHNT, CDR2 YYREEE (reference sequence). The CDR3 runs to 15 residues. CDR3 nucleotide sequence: TGTGCCAGCAGCTTGGCCCAGGGACAGGGTAACGAGCAGTACTTC. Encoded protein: CASSLAQGQGNEQYF. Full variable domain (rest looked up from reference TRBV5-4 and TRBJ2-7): ETGVTQSPTHLIKTRGQQVTLRCSSQSGHNTVSWYQQALGQGPQFIFQYYREEENGRGNFPPRFSGLQFPNYSSELNVNALELDDSALYLCASSLAQGQGNEQYFGPGTRLTVT.

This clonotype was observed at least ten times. The CDR3 is CAWREAGVSGTDTQYF. In DNA form, the CDR3 reads TGTGCCTGGAGGGAAGCGGGAGTAAGCGGGACAGATACGCAGTATTTT. V is TRBV30 and J is TRBJ2-3; the match to TRBD2 covers 8 bases. The CDR3 contains 16 residues. The germline V gene has CDR1 GTSNPN and CDR2 SVGIG (reference sequence). J was trimmed by 3 bases and V by 3 bases; bases with no gene match: 11.

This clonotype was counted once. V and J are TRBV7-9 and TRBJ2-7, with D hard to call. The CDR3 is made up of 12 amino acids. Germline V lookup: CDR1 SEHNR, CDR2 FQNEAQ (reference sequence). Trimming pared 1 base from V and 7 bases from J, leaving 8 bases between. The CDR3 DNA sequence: TGTGCCAGCAGCTTAGTATTTGAAGAGCAGTACTTC. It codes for CASSLVFEEQYF.

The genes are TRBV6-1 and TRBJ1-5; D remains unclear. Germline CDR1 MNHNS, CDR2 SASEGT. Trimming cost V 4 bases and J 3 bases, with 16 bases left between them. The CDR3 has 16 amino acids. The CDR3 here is CASSGEVAAFNQPQHF. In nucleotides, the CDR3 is TGTGCCAGCAGTGGAGAAGTGGCAGCCTTCAATCAGCCCCAGCATTTT.

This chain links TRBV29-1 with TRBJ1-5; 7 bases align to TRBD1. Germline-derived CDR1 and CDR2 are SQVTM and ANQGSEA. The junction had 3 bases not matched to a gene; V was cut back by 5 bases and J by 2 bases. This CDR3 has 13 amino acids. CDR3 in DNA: TGCAGCGTTCAGGGGGGTGGCAATCAGCCCCAGCATTTT. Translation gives CSVQGGGNQPQHF.

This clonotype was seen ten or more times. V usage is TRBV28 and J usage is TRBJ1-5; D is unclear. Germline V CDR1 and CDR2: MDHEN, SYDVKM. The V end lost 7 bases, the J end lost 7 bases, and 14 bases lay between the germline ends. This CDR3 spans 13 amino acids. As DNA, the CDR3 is TGTGCCAGCATCGAGCTTAATGGCCAGCCCCAGCATTTT. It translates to CASIELNGQPQHF.

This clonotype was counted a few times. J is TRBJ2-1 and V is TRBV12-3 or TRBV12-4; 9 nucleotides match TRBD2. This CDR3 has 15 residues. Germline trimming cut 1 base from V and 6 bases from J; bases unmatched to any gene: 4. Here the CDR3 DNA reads TGTGCCAGCAGTTTAGGCCTAGCGGGACTCAATGAGCAGTTCTTC. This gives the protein CASSLGLAGLNEQFF.

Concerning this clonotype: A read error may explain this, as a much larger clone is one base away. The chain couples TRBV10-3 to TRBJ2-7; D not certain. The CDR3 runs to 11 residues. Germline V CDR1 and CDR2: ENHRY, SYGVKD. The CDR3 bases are TGTGCCATCTGTGAAGGCTCTGAGCAGTACTTC. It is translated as CAICEGSEQYF.

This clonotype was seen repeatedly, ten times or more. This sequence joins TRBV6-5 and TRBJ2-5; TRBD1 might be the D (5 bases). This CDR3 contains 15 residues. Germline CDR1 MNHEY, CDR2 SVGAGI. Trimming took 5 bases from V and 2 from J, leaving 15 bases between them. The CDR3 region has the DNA TGTGCCAGCAGTCCCAGGCCTAGGGGACAAGAGACCCAGTACTTC. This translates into CASSPRPRGQETQYF.

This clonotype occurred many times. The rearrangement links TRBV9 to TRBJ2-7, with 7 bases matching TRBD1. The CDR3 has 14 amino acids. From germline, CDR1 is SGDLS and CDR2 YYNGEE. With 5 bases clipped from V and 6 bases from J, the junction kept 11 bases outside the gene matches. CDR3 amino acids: CASSGDSQGSEQYF. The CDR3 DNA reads TGTGCCAGCAGTGGGGACAGTCAAGGGTCCGAGCAGTACTTC.